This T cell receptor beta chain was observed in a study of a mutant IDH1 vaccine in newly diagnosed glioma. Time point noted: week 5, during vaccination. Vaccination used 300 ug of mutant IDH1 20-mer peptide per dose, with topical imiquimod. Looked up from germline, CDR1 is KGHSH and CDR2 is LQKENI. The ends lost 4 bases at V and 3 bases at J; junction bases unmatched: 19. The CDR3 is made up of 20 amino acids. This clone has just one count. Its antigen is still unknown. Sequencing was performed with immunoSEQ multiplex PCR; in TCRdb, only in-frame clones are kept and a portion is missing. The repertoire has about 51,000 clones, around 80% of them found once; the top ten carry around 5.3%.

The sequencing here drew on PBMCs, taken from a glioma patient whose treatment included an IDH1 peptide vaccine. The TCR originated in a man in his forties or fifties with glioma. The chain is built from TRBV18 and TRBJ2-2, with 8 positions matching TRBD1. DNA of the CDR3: TGTGCCAGCTCACTATTTCCTATCAGGGGGCGAGCGGAATACACCGGGGAGCTGTTTTTT. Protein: CASSLFPIRGRAEYTGELFF.